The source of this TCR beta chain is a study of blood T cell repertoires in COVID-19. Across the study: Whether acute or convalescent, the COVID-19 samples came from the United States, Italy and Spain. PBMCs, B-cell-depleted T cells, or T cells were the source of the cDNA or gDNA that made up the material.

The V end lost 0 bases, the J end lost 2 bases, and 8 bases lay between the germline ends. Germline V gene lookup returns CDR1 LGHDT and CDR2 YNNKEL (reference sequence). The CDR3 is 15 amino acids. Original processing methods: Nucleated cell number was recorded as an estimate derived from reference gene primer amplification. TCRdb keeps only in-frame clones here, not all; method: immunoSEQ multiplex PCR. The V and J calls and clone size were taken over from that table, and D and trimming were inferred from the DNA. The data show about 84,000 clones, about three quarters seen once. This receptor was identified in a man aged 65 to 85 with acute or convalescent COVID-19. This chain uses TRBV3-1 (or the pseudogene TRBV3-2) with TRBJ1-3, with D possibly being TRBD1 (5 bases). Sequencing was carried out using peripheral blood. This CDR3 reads CASSQERGTGNTIYF. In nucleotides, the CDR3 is TGTGCCAGCAGCCAAGAAAGGGGAACTGGAAACACCATATATTTT.